The 24 T cell receptor beta chains listed next were all sequenced from one sample in a study of T-cell memory formation after mild COVID-19. TCRdb reprocessed the 5' RACE reads with MiXCR, giving one entry per CDR3 protein. The sample includes about 340,000 distinct CDR3 sequences, around 15% of them seen just once. The sample comprised PBMCs or a T cell subset sorted from them (not recorded which). These receptors were taken from a young man who had mild COVID-19 (a few samples of this study predate the infection). Cell type and time point are not known.

This clonotype has only a few counts. The V call is TRBV19, the J call TRBJ2-7; TRBD1 agrees at 9 bases. The V segment lost 6 bases and the J segment 2 bases; nucleotides outside the gene matches: 14. Germline V gives CDR1 LNHDA, CDR2 SQIVND (reference sequence). The CDR3 totals 17 residues. CDR3 sequence reads: CASSLSGGGQGAYEQYF. The CDR3 coding sequence is TGTGCCAGTAGCCTAAGCGGCGGGGGACAGGGAGCCTACGAGCAGTACTTC.

This clonotype was recorded many times. The chain joins TRBV4-3 to TRBJ1-5, with D maybe TRBD1 (5 bases). From germline, CDR1 is LGHNA and CDR2 YSLEER. Trimming removed 1 base from V and 3 bases from J, with 13 bases in between. The CDR3 consists of 16 residues. This CDR3 reads CASSQGVGGPNQPQHF. Written as DNA, the CDR3 is TGCGCCAGCAGCCAAGGTGTCGGGGGACCCAATCAGCCCCAGCATTTT.

The genes are TRBV4-1 and TRBJ1-1; weak D call: TRBD1 (5 bases). V dropped 1 base and J dropped 1 base, with 13 bases sitting between them. Germline CDR1 and CDR2: MGHRA and YSYEKL. This CDR3 spans 16 amino acids. The CDR3 region has the DNA TGCGCCAGCAGCCAAGTCGGGGCAGCCGGGAACACTGAAGCTTTCTTT. This translates into CASSQVGAAGNTEAFF.

The chain has TRBV6-5 and TRBJ2-7; TRBD2 aligns across 11 bases. The J segment lost 1 base and the V segment lost 6 bases, leaving 20 bases of the junction unmatched. The CDR3 is 20 amino acids. From germline, CDR1 is MNHEY and CDR2 SVGAGI. The CDR3 spells CASRIKISGGAGRGSYEQYF. The CDR3 coding sequence is TGTGCCAGCAGGATCAAAATTAGCGGGGGGGCCGGACGAGGGTCCTACGAGCAGTACTTC.

This chain uses TRBV4-2 with TRBJ2-5, with 14 bases that match TRBD2. This CDR3 region has 17 residues. Germline CDR1 is LGHNA and CDR2 is YNFKEQ. Germline trimming cut 3 bases from V and 3 bases from J; bases unmatched to any gene: 6. CDR3 sequence reads: CASSHEPGLAGEETQYF. The CDR3 DNA follows: TGTGCCAGCAGCCACGAACCGGGACTAGCGGGGGAAGAGACCCAGTACTTC.

This clonotype was counted only a few times. The rearrangement uses TRBV15 and TRBJ2-2; D tentatively fits TRBD1 or TRBD2 (5 bases each). CDR1 and CDR2 from the germline V gene are LNHNV and YYDKDF (reference sequence). CDR3 length: 15 amino acids. V lost 8 bases and J lost 4, with 17 bases in between. The CDR3 DNA reads as TGTGCCACCGCTGACAGAGGGTACTTCACCGGGGAGCTGTTTTTT. It translates to CATADRGYFTGELFF.

The rearrangement joins TRBV4-3 to TRBJ2-1; possibly TRBD1 or TRBD2 for D (5 bases each). This CDR3 has 17 amino acids. Deletions cut 1 base from V and 0 bases from J, with 13 bases between. Germline V CDR1 and CDR2: LGHNA, YSLEER. The CDR3 sequence is CASSQARWGSSYNEQFF. The CDR3 coding sequence is TGCGCCAGCAGCCAAGCACGGTGGGGGAGCTCCTACAATGAGCAGTTCTTC.

A few counts support this clonotype. The chain combines TRBV6-5 with TRBJ2-3; 9 nucleotides align to TRBD2. This CDR3 spans 13 amino acids. The V segment lost 5 bases and the J segment 11 bases; nucleotides outside the gene matches: 8. Germline V CDR1 and CDR2: MNHEY, SVGAGI. CDR3 loop: CASSPLAGSRQYF. For the CDR3, the DNA is TGTGCCAGCAGTCCCCTAGCGGGGAGTCGGCAGTATTTT.

This clonotype was seen more than once but under ten times. The chain couples TRBV20-1 to TRBJ2-3; TRBD2 matches 11 bases. The CDR3 extends over 17 amino acids. Per germline, CDR1 DFQATT and CDR2 SNEGSKA (reference sequence). Germline trimming cut 2 bases from V and 7 bases from J; bases unmatched to any gene: 14. As DNA, the CDR3 is TGCAGTGCTAGAAGAATTAGCGGGGGGGCAGGCGGAAATACGCAGTATTTT. It yields the protein CSARRISGGAGGNTQYF.

This clonotype was detected only a few times. CDR3 region: CSVDARFKGNTEAFF. CDR3 in DNA: TGCAGCGTAGATGCCCGGTTCAAGGGAAACACTGAAGCTTTCTTT. This chain links TRBV29-1 with TRBJ1-1; D ambiguous. CDR1 is SQVTM and CDR2 is ANQGSEA in the germline V gene. The CDR3 runs to 15 residues. V lost 6 bases to trimming and J lost 2 bases, with 19 bases between them.

This clonotype was detected many times. The chain has TRBV12-3 or TRBV12-4 and TRBJ2-1, with D possibly being TRBD1 (6 bases). The CDR3 runs to 16 residues. V lost 3 bases and J lost 3, with 15 bases in between. CDR3 sequence: CASSFIRDTHYNEQFF. The CDR3 coding sequence is TGTGCCAGCAGTTTTATCCGGGACACACACTACAATGAGCAGTTCTTC.

This clonotype showed up many times. CDR3 nucleotide sequence: TGCGCCAGCAGCGGATGGACTAGCGGGAACACAGATACGCAGTATTTT. Protein product: CASSGWTSGNTDTQYF. The chain recombines TRBV5-1 with TRBJ2-3; 12 bases map to TRBD2. Germline lookup yields CDR1 SGHRS and CDR2 YFSETQ. The CDR3 spans 16 residues. V trimming: 4 bases; J trimming: 2 bases; junction bases outside the gene matches: 5.

The chain links TRBV5-1 to TRBJ2-5, with 7 bases that match TRBD1. The CDR3 consists of 15 residues. The germline V gene encodes CDR1 SGHRS and CDR2 YFSETQ. Trimming removed 0 bases from V and 5 bases from J; junction bases left unmatched: 7. CDR3 DNA: TGCGCCAGCAGCTTGGAAGGGGGCGAGTGGGAGACCCAGTACTTC. This sequence encodes CASSLEGGEWETQYF.

This clonotype was counted between two and nine times. The chain carries TRBV20-1 and TRBJ1-1; 7 nucleotides line up with TRBD1. This CDR3 contains 14 residues. The ends lost 3 bases at V and 7 bases at J; junction bases unmatched: 11. CDR1 and CDR2 (germline): DFQATT, SNEGSKA (reference sequence). The CDR3 nucleotides are TGCAGTGCTAGGGGACAGCATATCGCAATTGAAGCTTTCTTT. It codes for CSARGQHIAIEAFF.

This clonotype was detected a few times. The J gene is TRBJ2-3, the V gene TRBV18, with 10 bases fitting TRBD2. The CDR3 contains 16 residues. Looked up from germline, CDR1 is KGHSH and CDR2 is LQKENI. The junction had 4 bases not matched to a gene; V was cut back by 2 bases and J by 2 bases. This chain's CDR3 is CASSPVSGGATDTQYF. As DNA, the CDR3 is TGTGCCAGCTCACCAGTAAGCGGGGGGGCCACAGATACGCAGTATTTT.

This clonotype was recorded a few times. CDR3 loop: CASSQLPGQGSETQYF. CDR3 sequence (DNA): TGCGCCAGCAGCCAACTGCCGGGACAGGGGTCGGAGACCCAGTACTTC. This sequence joins TRBV4-3 and TRBJ2-5, with 10 bases lining up with TRBD1. CDR1 LGHNA and CDR2 YSLEER come from the germline V gene. This CDR3 has 16 residues. V shed 2 bases, J shed 5 bases, and the junction held 8 bases outside the gene matches.

This clonotype came up a few times. The CDR3 is CASSLWVNQETQYF. Here the CDR3 DNA reads TGTGCCAGCAGCTTATGGGTGAACCAAGAGACCCAGTACTTC. The chain joins TRBV7-2 to TRBJ2-5; unclear D gene. There are 14 residues in the CDR3. With 2 bases removed from V and 0 bases from J, the gap between germline ends came to 7 bases. Germline assignment: CDR1 SGHTA and CDR2 FQGNSA.

This rearrangement joins TRBV18 to TRBJ1-1; D is unresolved. Germline values: CDR1 KGHSH, CDR2 LQKENI. Trimming removed 4 bases at V and 7 bases at J, with 13 bases between. This CDR3 has 13 amino acids. CDR3: CASSQGTDNEAFF. The CDR3, as DNA: TGTGCCAGCTCACAGGGCACAGATAATGAAGCTTTCTTT.

The sample holds many counts of this clonotype. This sequence joins TRBV7-2 and TRBJ1-1; 7 positions agree with TRBD1. CDR3 length equals 17 residues. The germline V gene has CDR1 SGHTA and CDR2 FQGNSA. V dropped 3 bases and J dropped 0; count of bases not matched to a gene: 10. Here the CDR3 reads CASSFSLEGAMNTEAFF. The CDR3 DNA follows: TGTGCCAGCAGCTTCTCCCTCGAGGGGGCGATGAACACTGAAGCTTTCTTT. The full variable domain, with the rest looked up from reference TRBV7-2 and TRBJ1-1, is GAGVSQSPSNKVTEKGKDVELRCDPISGHTALYWYRQSLGQGLEFLIYFQGNSAPDKSGLPSDRFSAERTGGSVSTLTIQRTQQEDSAVYLCASSFSLEGAMNTEAFFGQGTRLTVV.

In this sample, this clonotype turned up a few times. The rearrangement uses TRBV5-5 and TRBJ1-1; D not resolved. Germline assignment: CDR1 SGHKS and CDR2 YYEKEE (reference sequence). V was trimmed by 2 bases and J by 6 bases, leaving 14 bases between them. This CDR3 is built from 14 residues. This CDR3 is CASSFGVVTSEAFF. CDR3 in DNA: TGTGCCAGCAGCTTTGGGGTGGTTACATCTGAAGCTTTCTTT.

The chain links TRBV5-4 to TRBJ2-3; D is unclear. The CDR3 sequence is 14 residues long. The germline gives CDR1 SGHNT, CDR2 YYREEE (reference sequence). With 0 bases removed from V and 3 bases from J, the gap between germline ends came to 8 bases. The CDR3 loop reads CASSLGAETDTQYF. The DNA of the CDR3 is TGTGCCAGCAGCTTGGGGGCAGAAACAGATACGCAGTATTTT.

This clonotype was found a few times. The chain carries TRBV11-2 and TRBJ2-6, with 9 bases lining up with TRBD1. This CDR3 is 20 amino acids long. In germline, CDR1 is SGHAT, CDR2 FQNNGV. V shed 4 bases, J shed 0 bases, and the junction held 13 bases outside the gene matches. The CDR3 region has the DNA TGTGCCAGCAGCTCTAAGGGACAGGGAGCTCCACTCTCTGGGGCCAACGTCCTGACTTTC. Its protein is CASSSKGQGAPLSGANVLTF.

This clonotype was found a few times. The chain recombines TRBV11-1 with TRBJ2-5; TRBD1 agrees at 10 bases. The CDR3 contains 16 residues. J gave up 4 bases and V 1 base, and 6 bases lay outside the gene matches. Germline lookup yields CDR1 SGHAT and CDR2 FQDESV (reference sequence). CDR3 loop: CASSLGTGGRGETQYF. The CDR3 DNA reads as TGTGCCAGCAGCTTAGGGACAGGGGGTCGAGGAGAGACCCAGTACTTC.

This clonotype showed up many times. CDR3 loop: CASSYGGGRNTGELFF. The CDR3 DNA follows: TGCGCCAGCAGCTACGGAGGGGGGAGGAACACCGGGGAGCTGTTTTTT. The genes are TRBV4-3 and TRBJ2-2; D may match TRBD1 or TRBD2 (6 bases each). With 5 bases removed from V and 1 base from J, the gap between germline ends came to 14 bases. Germline V lookup: CDR1 LGHNA, CDR2 YSLEER. CDR3 size: 16 residues.